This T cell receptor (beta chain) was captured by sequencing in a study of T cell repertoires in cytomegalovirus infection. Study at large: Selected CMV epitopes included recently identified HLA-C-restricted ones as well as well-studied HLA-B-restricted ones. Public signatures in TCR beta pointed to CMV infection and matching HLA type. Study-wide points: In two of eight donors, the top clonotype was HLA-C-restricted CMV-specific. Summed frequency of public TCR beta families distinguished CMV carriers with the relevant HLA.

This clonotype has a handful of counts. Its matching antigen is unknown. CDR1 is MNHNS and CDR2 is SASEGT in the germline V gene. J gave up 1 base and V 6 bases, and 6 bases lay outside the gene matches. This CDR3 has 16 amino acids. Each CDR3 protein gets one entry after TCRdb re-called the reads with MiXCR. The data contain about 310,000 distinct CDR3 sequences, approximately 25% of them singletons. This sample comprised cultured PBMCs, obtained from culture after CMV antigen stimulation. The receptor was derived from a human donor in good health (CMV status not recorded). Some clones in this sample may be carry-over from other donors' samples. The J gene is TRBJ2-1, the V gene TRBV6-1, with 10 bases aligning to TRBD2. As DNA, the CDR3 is TGTGCCAGCAGCACAAGCGGGAGGGCGTCCTACAATGAGCAGTTCTTC. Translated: CASSTSGRASYNEQFF.